The next 17 T cell receptor beta chains were all read from a single sample in a study of cytomegalovirus exposure and HLA in healthy donors. The PCR used 60 Vbeta and 13 Jbeta primers. Sequencing was performed with immunoSEQ multiplex PCR; in TCRdb, only in-frame clones are kept and a portion is missing. In all, the sample yields 190,000 or so clones. Material: PBMCs. These receptors all come from a boy aged 5-17 years in good health and CMV-seronegative.

The rearrangement uses TRBV5-1 and TRBJ2-7; 9 bases are a match to TRBD2. Germline assignment: CDR1 SGHRS and CDR2 YFSETQ. The ends lost 5 bases at V and 9 bases at J; junction bases unmatched: 15. This CDR3 is built from 15 residues. CDR3 in DNA: TGCGCCAGCAGGCCCGGGACTAGCTGGGGTGGGGTGCAGTACTTC. As protein: CASRPGTSWGGVQYF.

The chain carries TRBV30 and TRBJ1-3; D remains unclear. This CDR3 has 15 residues. V was cut by 1 base and J by 0 bases, with 10 bases left in between. Germline V gene data show CDR1 as GTSNPN and CDR2 as SVGIG (reference sequence). For the CDR3, the DNA is TGTGCCTGGAGTGGTCCACAGCTCTCTGGAAACACCATATATTTT. Translation gives CAWSGPQLSGNTIYF.

The V and J genes are TRBV25-1 and TRBJ2-6; D is perhaps TRBD1 (6 bases). The CDR3 is 16 residues long. Trimming cost V 0 bases and J 3 bases, with 9 bases left between them. CDR1 is MGHDK and CDR2 is SYGVNS in the germline V gene. The CDR3 nucleotides read TGTGCCAGCAGTGAATATCAGGGGATTGGGGCCAACGTCCTGACTTTC. This codes for CASSEYQGIGANVLTF.

The chain recombines TRBV7-2 with TRBJ1-2; D gene unclear. The germline CDR1 and CDR2 sequences are SGHTA and FQGNSA. The CDR3 has 13 residues. Trimming left V 5 bases short and J 7 bases short, with 14 bases between. The CDR3: CASSPASTGGYTF. DNA for the CDR3: TGTGCCAGCAGCCCCGCGTCGACGGGTGGCTACACCTTC.

This chain links TRBV2 with TRBJ2-7; 9 nucleotides agree with TRBD2. Germline CDR1 reads SNHLY; CDR2 reads FYNNEI. CDR3 size: 14 residues. After removal of 5 bases from V and 7 bases from J, the junction contained 9 bases not matched to a gene. CDR3 in amino acids: CASSPRGGRSEQYF. The CDR3 nucleotides read TGTGCCAGCAGTCCGCGGGGGGGCCGCTCTGAGCAGTACTTC.

The chain uses TRBV7-9 and TRBJ2-1; 8 positions match TRBD1. This CDR3 comprises 17 residues. Germline assignment: CDR1 SEHNR and CDR2 FQNEAQ (reference sequence). Trimming at V came to 0 bases and at J to 1 base, leaving 5 bases not matched to a gene. The CDR3 region is CASSLAQTGESYNEQFF. In DNA form, the CDR3 reads TGTGCCAGCAGCTTAGCCCAGACAGGGGAGTCCTACAATGAGCAGTTCTTC.

V is TRBV5-6 and J is TRBJ1-3, with 8 positions matching TRBD1. This CDR3 contains 14 residues. V lost 4 bases, J lost 2 bases, and 2 bases stayed unmatched. Germline CDR1 and CDR2: SGHDT and YYEEEE. The DNA for the CDR3 is TGTGCCAGCAGCATGGGACAGGCTGGAAACACCATATATTTT. This gives the protein CASSMGQAGNTIYF.

This rearrangement joins TRBV4-2 to TRBJ1-1; no clear D gene. From germline, CDR1 is LGHNA and CDR2 YNFKEQ. V was trimmed by 4 bases and J by 3 bases, leaving 15 bases between them. The CDR3 spans 15 residues. In DNA form, the CDR3 reads TGTGCCAGCAGCCCTAGGATAAGTTCGGACACTGAAGCTTTCTTT. Protein sequence: CASSPRISSDTEAFF.

The V call is TRBV9, the J call TRBJ1-2; the D gene is possibly TRBD1 (5 bases). V was shortened by 4 bases and J by 8 bases, with 21 bases between the two germline ends. The CDR3 length is 15 residues. Germline V gene data show CDR1 as SGDLS and CDR2 as YYNGEE. The CDR3 DNA sequence: TGTGCCAGCAGCTCCGACTCGTGGGGCGCGCGGGGCTACACCTTC. It codes for CASSSDSWGARGYTF.

For this clone: Other DNA sequences in this specimen translate into the identical CDR3. The chain employs TRBV28 and TRBJ1-3; D is possibly TRBD1 (5 bases). The CDR3 contains 15 residues. The germline V and J ends were trimmed by 4 bases and 0 bases, with 10 bases remaining between them. CDR1 and CDR2 from the germline V gene are MDHEN and SYDVKM. The CDR3 sequence: CASSSGGSSGNTIYF. CDR3 in DNA: TGTGCCAGCAGTTCGGGGGGGAGCTCTGGAAACACCATATATTTT.

The chain links TRBV7-8 to TRBJ1-2; D is undetermined. V was clipped by 4 bases and J by 4 bases, with 7 bases between them. The CDR3 has 12 amino acids. In germline, CDR1 is SGHVS, CDR2 FQNEAQ. CDR3 protein: CASSSPLYGYTF. As DNA, the CDR3 is TGTGCCAGCAGCTCTCCCCTCTATGGCTACACCTTC.

The chain uses TRBV10-3 and TRBJ2-3; 10 bases are shared with TRBD1. The CDR3 has 16 amino acids. Trimming took 6 bases from V and 0 from J; bases not matched to a gene: 6. Germline loops: CDR1 ENHRY, CDR2 SYGVKD. This CDR3 reads CAISAGGQGSTDTQYF. The CDR3 nucleotides read TGTGCCATCAGCGCCGGGGGACAGGGGAGCACAGATACGCAGTATTTT.

The chain joins TRBV6-6 to TRBJ2-1, with D maybe TRBD2 (5 bases). The germline V gene has CDR1 MNHNY and CDR2 SVGAGI (reference sequence). There are 12 residues in the CDR3. Trimming shortened V by 0 bases and J by 15 bases, and 12 bases separated the two germline ends. CDR3 amino acids: CASSYSTGSMFF. DNA of the CDR3: TGTGCCAGCAGTTACTCGACTGGGAGTATGTTCTTC.

V gene TRBV29-1 combines with J gene TRBJ2-5, with D tentatively TRBD2 (6 bases). The DNA matches TRBJ2-7 better at its end, which makes the J call doubtful. Germline loops: CDR1 SQVTM, CDR2 ANQGSEA. The CDR3 sequence is 12 residues long. The CDR3 DNA follows: TGCAGCGTTTATCCAGGGAGGAGCGAGCAGTACTTC. As protein: CSVYPGRSEQYF.

The chain recombines TRBV19 with TRBJ1-4; D unresolved. Germline CDR1 and CDR2: LNHDA and SQIVND (reference sequence). V shed 4 bases and J shed 14 bases, with 11 bases lying between them. The CDR3 extends over 11 amino acids. The chain's CDR3 is CASSTAGKLFF. The CDR3 DNA reads as TGTGCCAGTAGTACTGCGGGAAAGCTGTTTTTT.

The chain recombines TRBV28 with TRBJ1-1; D ambiguous. The CDR3 totals 14 residues. The V and J ends lost 3 bases and 1 base respectively, with 9 bases between them. Germline CDR1 MDHEN, CDR2 SYDVKM. In DNA form, the CDR3 reads TGTGCCAGCAGTTTGGGCACCGGGAACACTGAAGCTTTCTTT. It encodes CASSLGTGNTEAFF.

The gene calls are TRBV11-2 and TRBJ2-3; a possible D gene is TRBD2 (5 bases). This CDR3 spans 14 amino acids. V was pared by 5 bases and J by 10 bases, with 19 bases between. CDR1 SGHAT and CDR2 FQNNGV come from the germline V gene. CDR3 nucleotide sequence: TGTGCCAGCAGCCCGGCGTTTTTAGGAGGCTCGCAGTATTTT. Encoded protein: CASSPAFLGGSQYF.